These 17 T cell receptor beta chains came from one sample sequenced in a study of cytomegalovirus exposure and HLA in healthy donors. A multiplex PCR was run with 60 Vbeta primers and 13 Jbeta primers. Measured with immunoSEQ multiplex PCR; TCRdb has only the in-frame clones, and not every one. The sample shows under 200,000 clones, around four fifths of them seen only once. The sample taken for sequencing was PBMCs. These receptors all stem from a man between 18 and 29 years old in good health and CMV-seronegative.

V is TRBV7-9 and J is TRBJ2-7, with D perhaps matching TRBD2 (6 bases). The CDR3 sequence is 16 residues long. CDR1 is SEHNR, CDR2 FQNEAQ, per germline (reference sequence). V lost 1 base and J lost 4, with 17 bases in between. CDR3 amino acids: CASSLEAGDRGYEQYF. The CDR3 DNA sequence: TGTGCCAGCAGCTTAGAGGCGGGCGATCGGGGGTACGAGCAGTACTTC.

The chain combines TRBV10-3 with TRBJ2-3; 9 nucleotides align to TRBD1. This CDR3 is built from 14 residues. Unmatched junction bases numbered 8, after V lost 8 bases and J lost 5 bases. The germline V gene has CDR1 ENHRY and CDR2 SYGVKD. CDR3 protein: CAIGDRAEEDTQYF. In nucleotides, the CDR3 is TGTGCCATCGGGGACAGGGCTGAGGAAGATACGCAGTATTTT.

V and J are TRBV6-6 and TRBJ1-1; TRBD1 agrees at 8 bases. Germline V gene lookup returns CDR1 MNHNY and CDR2 SVGAGI (reference sequence). V shed 4 bases, J shed 3 bases, and the junction held 10 bases outside the gene matches. This CDR3 has 16 amino acids. This chain's CDR3 is CASSFAPGGAHTEAFF. CDR3 nucleotides: TGTGCCAGCAGTTTTGCCCCAGGGGGCGCGCACACTGAAGCTTTCTTT.

The rearrangement joins TRBV5-6 to TRBJ2-1; D perhaps matches TRBD1 (5 bases). CDR1 and CDR2 (germline): SGHDT, YYEEEE. With 4 bases removed from V and 8 bases from J, the gap between germline ends came to 19 bases. This CDR3 has 15 amino acids. The CDR3 region has the DNA TGTGCCAGCAGCGCAGGACACCCGGCGACCCATGAGCAGTTCTTC. Its protein product is CASSAGHPATHEQFF.

The gene calls are TRBV15 and TRBJ2-1; D perhaps matches TRBD2 (5 bases). Per the germline V gene, CDR1 is LNHNV and CDR2 is YYDKDF (reference sequence). CDR3 length equals 13 residues. Trimming shortened V by 6 bases and J by 11 bases, and 17 bases separated the two germline ends. This CDR3 reads CATRRVGLQKQFF. CDR3 nucleotides: TGTGCCACCAGGCGGGTAGGACTGCAGAAGCAGTTCTTC. The full variable domain, rest sourced from reference TRBV15 and TRBJ2-1, is DAMVIQNPRYQVTQFGKPVTLSCSQTLNHNVMYWYQQKSSQAPKLLFHYYDKDFNNEADTPDNFQSRRPNTSFCFLDIRSPGLGDTAMYLCATRRVGLQKQFFGPGTRLTVL.

The chain is built from TRBV19 and TRBJ1-2; possibly TRBD1 for D (5 bases). V was cut by 6 bases and J by 6 bases, with 14 bases left in between. This CDR3 is built from 13 residues. The germline V gene has CDR1 LNHDA and CDR2 SQIVND (reference sequence). The DNA of the CDR3 is TGTGCCAGTAGCCCCAACCGACAGAATGGCTACACCTTC. Protein sequence: CASSPNRQNGYTF. Looking up the rest from reference TRBV19 and TRBJ1-2 gives the full variable domain: DGGITQSPKYLFRKEGQNVTLSCEQNLNHDAMYWYRQDPGQGLRLIYYSQIVNDFQKGDIAEGYSVSREKKESFPLTVTSAQKNPTAFYLCASSPNRQNGYTFGSGTRLTVV.

This clone has just a few counts. The chain employs TRBV6-6 and TRBJ2-1; D possibly corresponds to TRBD2 (6 bases). The CDR3 contains 15 residues. Deletions cut 10 bases from V and 4 bases from J, with 20 bases between. Germline CDR1 MNHNY, CDR2 SVGAGI (reference sequence). The CDR3 DNA follows: TGTGCCACAAAACTCGGGAGAAGGCGTTACAATGAGCAGTTCTTC. This codes for CATKLGRRRYNEQFF.

The chain has TRBV6-5 and TRBJ1-1; D uncertain. The CDR3 extends over 13 amino acids. The V gene's germline CDR1 is MNHEY and CDR2 SVGAGI. V was cut by 6 bases and J by 1 base, with 9 bases left in between. CDR3: CASSFRRNTEAFF. The CDR3 nucleotides read TGTGCCAGCAGCTTCAGGCGGAACACTGAAGCTTTCTTT.

This chain uses TRBV7-2 with TRBJ2-5, with 7 bases aligning to TRBD2. Germline loops: CDR1 SGHTA, CDR2 FQGNSA. The CDR3 runs 14 residues. V lost 5 bases and J lost 1; bases outside the gene matches: 4. This CDR3 reads CASSRGGFQETQYF. The CDR3 bases are TGTGCCAGCAGCCGGGGAGGGTTCCAAGAGACCCAGTACTTC.

This sequence joins TRBV6-6 and TRBJ2-1; the match to TRBD1 covers 7 bases. Trimming removed 2 bases from V and 9 bases from J; junction bases left unmatched: 7. Germline lookup yields CDR1 MNHNY and CDR2 SVGAGI (reference sequence). This CDR3 has 14 amino acids. CDR3 DNA: TGTGCCAGCAGTTACCGCGACAGGGCTTCTGAGCAGTTCTTC. It yields the protein CASSYRDRASEQFF.

The rearrangement links TRBV2 to TRBJ2-7; tentatively, D is TRBD1 (6 bases). V lost 6 bases, J lost 2 bases, and 11 bases lay in between. Looked up from germline, CDR1 is SNHLY and CDR2 is FYNNEI. The CDR3 is made up of 13 amino acids. The CDR3 DNA reads as TGTGCCAGCAGGGGGGACACCCCCTACGAGCAGTACTTC. It codes for CASRGDTPYEQYF.

The chain links TRBV11-3 to TRBJ1-4; 7 bases align to TRBD1. CDR3 length equals 17 residues. Looked up from germline, CDR1 is SGHNT and CDR2 is YENEEA. Losses at the gene ends were 1 base for V and 5 bases for J; bases not matched to a gene: 10. The chain's CDR3 is CASSLVVGDRANEKLFF. CDR3 DNA: TGTGCCAGCAGCTTAGTTGTAGGCGACAGGGCGAATGAAAAACTGTTTTTT. Looking up the rest from reference TRBV11-3 and TRBJ1-4 gives the full variable domain: EAGVVQSPRYKIIEKKQPVAFWCNPISGHNTLYWYLQNLGQGPELLIRYENEEAVDDSQLPKDRFSAERLKGVDSTLKIQPAELGDSAVYLCASSLVVGDRANEKLFFGSGTQLSVL.

V usage is TRBV2 and J usage is TRBJ1-2, with D unresolved. The CDR3 is made up of 13 amino acids. CDR1 and CDR2 from the germline V gene are SNHLY and FYNNEI. Trimming cost V 3 bases and J 8 bases, with 13 bases left between them. The CDR3 DNA reads TGTGCCAGCAGTGACCGGCGGGATAGAGGCTACACCTTC. It is translated as CASSDRRDRGYTF. The entire variable domain, with the rest obtained from reference TRBV2 and TRBJ1-2, is as follows: EPEVTQTPSHQVTQMGQEVILRCVPISNHLYFYWYRQILGQKVEFLVSFYNNEISEKSEIFDDQFSVERPDGSNFTLKIRSTKLEDSAMYFCASSDRRDRGYTFGSGTRLTVV.

V gene TRBV5-1 combines with J gene TRBJ2-4; perhaps TRBD1 as D (6 bases). The germline gives CDR1 SGHRS, CDR2 YFSETQ. The CDR3 runs 14 residues. V shed 2 bases and J shed 5 bases, with 11 bases lying between them. The CDR3 protein is CASSFPGQENIQYF. The CDR3 DNA sequence: TGCGCCAGCAGCTTCCCGGGACAAGAAAACATTCAGTACTTC.

The chain is built from TRBV29-1 and TRBJ2-3; 8 nucleotides align to TRBD1. J was trimmed by 1 base and V by 6 bases; bases with no gene match: 6. This CDR3 has 14 residues. Germline CDR1 reads SQVTM; CDR2 reads ANQGSEA. The CDR3 nucleotides are TGCAGCGTCGATAAACAGGGGGGCACAGATACGCAGTATTTT. It specifies CSVDKQGGTDTQYF.

This clone was recorded a few times. The rearrangement joins TRBV6-5 to TRBJ2-2; tentative D call: TRBD1 (5 bases). V dropped 0 bases and J dropped 6 bases, with 11 bases sitting between them. This CDR3 comprises 15 residues. Per the germline V gene, CDR1 is MNHEY and CDR2 is SVGAGI. The CDR3 sequence is CASSYSPTGSGELFF. Here the CDR3 DNA reads TGTGCCAGCAGTTACTCGCCAACAGGTTCCGGGGAGCTGTTTTTT.

The V and J genes are TRBV2 and TRBJ2-7; TRBD1 agrees at 8 bases. V was pared by 6 bases and J by 12 bases, with 7 bases of the junction left unmatched. CDR3 length: 11 residues. Looked up from germline, CDR1 is SNHLY and CDR2 is FYNNEI. DNA for the CDR3: TGTGCCAGCAGGGCTGGACAGGGCTGGTACTTC. Protein: CASRAGQGWYF.